These T cell receptor beta chains were read from a single sample in a study of blood T cells in healthy people across ages. TCRdb itself ran the 5' RACE reads through MiXCR, one entry per CDR3 protein. Of some 920,000 distinct CDR3 sequences detected, about 53% appear once; the ten largest clones hold about 21%. The sample was blood. These receptor sequences come from a woman aged 60-70 years in good health. Both conserved end residues are trimmed from each CDR3.

TRBV20-1,TRBJ1-2,SARVDRGYGYT
TRBV2,TRBJ2-1,ASSEAPGLAGVLLGYNEQF
TRBV29-1,-,SARLAGPNPYEQY
TRBV6-1,TRBJ2-5,ASKQLAVQETQY
TRBV7-6,TRBJ1-4,ASSFKPRGRVRKLF
TRBV18,TRBJ2-4,ASSPPLALAKNIQY
TRBV2,TRBJ2-1,ASSAEGANEQF
TRBV3-1,TRBJ2-4,ASSQGGEGIIQY
TRBV6-6,TRBJ2-5,ASRRTGEETQY
TRBV6-1,TRBJ2-7,ASSVERGEQY
TRBV5-1,TRBJ2-3,ASSFRQGVLTDTQY